A single sample gave rise to the 28 T cell receptor beta chains below, sequenced in a study of neurological immune-mediated disorders. MiXCR, applied by TCRdb to the 5' RACE reads, yields one record per CDR3 protein. The sample has 45,000 to 60,000 distinct CDR3 sequences, less than 2.5% seen once; the top ten hold 2.5% to 3.5%. Input material: PBMCs. These receptors were collected from a man in his forties or fifties with multiple sclerosis.

Many counts were recorded for this clonotype. The chain combines TRBV29-1 with TRBJ2-3; D is unresolved. Trimming took 3 bases from V and 6 from J, leaving 10 bases between them. CDR3 length equals 12 residues. The V gene's germline CDR1 is SQVTM and CDR2 ANQGSEA. The DNA of the CDR3 is TGCAGCGTTGACGCTAGTTTGGATACGCAGTATTTT. Protein product: CSVDASLDTQYF.

This clonotype came up many times. V usage is TRBV9 and J usage is TRBJ2-1, with D possibly being TRBD2 (5 bases). V lost 4 bases to trimming and J lost 3 bases, with 14 bases between them. From germline, CDR1 is SGDLS and CDR2 YYNGEE. CDR3 size: 15 residues. CDR3 region: CASSTSGDLYNEQFF. DNA for the CDR3: TGTGCCAGCAGCACCAGCGGAGATCTCTACAATGAGCAGTTCTTC.

At least ten counts were recorded for this clonotype. The CDR3: CASRIAESYNEQFF. Here the CDR3 DNA reads TGTGCCAGCAGGATAGCGGAGTCCTACAATGAGCAGTTCTTC. The chain is built from TRBV6-6 and TRBJ2-1; a weak D match, TRBD2 (6 bases). Per germline, CDR1 MNHNY and CDR2 SVGAGI (reference sequence). The CDR3 runs to 14 residues. Trimming pared 6 bases from V and 1 base from J, leaving 10 bases between.

The sample holds many counts of this clonotype. The chain recombines TRBV5-1 with TRBJ1-3, with a tentative D call TRBD1 (6 bases). Germline lookup yields CDR1 SGHRS and CDR2 YFSETQ. V lost 4 bases, J lost 0 bases, and 14 bases lay in between. The length of the CDR3 is 16 residues. In DNA form, the CDR3 reads TGCGCCAGCAGCCCGACAGGATCCGGCTCTGGAAACACCATATATTTT. This gives the protein CASSPTGSGSGNTIYF. Supplemented by reference TRBV5-1 and TRBJ1-3, the full variable domain reads KAGVTQTPRYLIKTRGQQVTLSCSPISGHRSVSWYQQTPGQGLQFLFEYFSETQRNKGNFPGRFSGRQFSNSRSEMNVSTLELGDSALYLCASSPTGSGSGNTIYFGEGSWLTVV.

This clonotype was counted many times. This chain uses TRBV5-1 with TRBJ1-2; D might be TRBD1 (5 bases). CDR1 and CDR2 from the germline V gene are SGHRS and YFSETQ. V was trimmed by 2 bases and J by 4 bases, leaving 12 bases between them. The CDR3 extends over 14 amino acids. The CDR3 spells CASSLPGRSYGYTF. In DNA, the CDR3 is TGCGCCAGCAGCTTACCAGGGAGAAGCTATGGCTACACCTTC.

This clonotype appeared many times. This chain joins TRBV12-3 or TRBV12-4 and TRBJ1-2; 7 positions match TRBD1. The CDR3 contains 14 residues. Unmatched junction bases numbered 4, after V lost 3 bases and J lost 3 bases. CDR3 bases: TGTGCCAGCAGTTTCGGAGGGGGCGACTATGGCTACACCTTC. Translation: CASSFGGGDYGYTF.

This clonotype has only a few counts. V gene TRBV6-2 or TRBV6-3 combines with J gene TRBJ2-2, with unresolved D. Germline V lookup: CDR1 MNHEY, CDR2 SVGEGT. This CDR3 has 13 amino acids. With 2 bases removed from V and 3 bases from J, the gap between germline ends came to 4 bases. CDR3 residues: CASSYRDTGELFF. The CDR3 DNA reads TGTGCCAGCAGTTACCGTGACACCGGGGAGCTGTTTTTT.

At least ten counts were recorded for this clonotype. V gene TRBV7-9 combines with J gene TRBJ1-3; D gene unclear. Germline V gene lookup returns CDR1 SEHNR and CDR2 FQNEAQ (reference sequence). The CDR3 totals 16 residues. V was shortened by 4 bases and J by 0 bases, with 13 bases between the two germline ends. This CDR3 reads CASSYPPSSSGNTIYF. In DNA, the CDR3 is TGTGCCAGCAGCTACCCCCCGTCCAGCTCTGGAAACACCATATATTTT. The variable domain in full, completed from reference TRBV7-9 and TRBJ1-3, reads DTGVSQNPRHKITKRGQNVTFRCDPISEHNRLYWYRQTLGQGPEFLTYFQNEAQLEKSRLLSDRFSAERPKGSFSTLEIQRTEQGDSAMYLCASSYPPSSSGNTIYFGEGSWLTVV.

This clonotype has a count of ten or more. This rearrangement joins TRBV30 to TRBJ1-1; D remains unclear. V was clipped by 2 bases and J by 11 bases, with 12 bases between them. CDR3 length equals 11 residues. The germline gives CDR1 GTSNPN, CDR2 SVGIG (reference sequence). The CDR3 loop reads CAWSRGRDAFF. In nucleotides, the CDR3 is TGTGCCTGGAGTCGGGGAAGGGATGCTTTCTTT.

This clonotype came up many times. The V and J genes are TRBV10-1 and TRBJ2-5; 9 bases map to TRBD1. With V trimmed by 6 bases and J by 2 bases, 7 bases remained unmatched. The germline CDR1 and CDR2 sequences are WNHNN and SYGVQD (reference sequence). CDR3 length: 15 residues. CDR3 region: CASSGGQGNQETQYF. DNA for the CDR3: TGCGCCAGCAGCGGAGGACAGGGGAATCAAGAGACCCAGTACTTC.

This clonotype was counted at least ten times. This chain joins TRBV7-2 and TRBJ1-2; 9 bases are shared with TRBD1. Trimming removed 5 bases from V and 0 bases from J; junction bases left unmatched: 10. Germline V gene lookup returns CDR1 SGHTA and CDR2 FQGNSA. The CDR3 consists of 17 residues. The CDR3 reads CASSDSGTGYANYGYTF. In DNA form, the CDR3 reads TGTGCCAGCAGCGACTCCGGGACAGGGTACGCTAACTATGGCTACACCTTC. The full variable domain, completed using reference TRBV7-2 and TRBJ1-2, is GAGVSQSPSNKVTEKGKDVELRCDPISGHTALYWYRQSLGQGLEFLIYFQGNSAPDKSGLPSDRFSAERTGGSVSTLTIQRTQQEDSAVYLCASSDSGTGYANYGYTFGSGTRLTVV.

In this sample, this clonotype turned up many times. The V call is TRBV5-1, the J call TRBJ2-6, with 7 bases aligning to TRBD1. Looked up from germline, CDR1 is SGHRS and CDR2 is YFSETQ. The CDR3 is 16 residues long. With 3 bases clipped from V and 0 bases from J, the junction kept 3 bases outside the gene matches. The chain's CDR3 is CASSSGQPSGANVLTF. The CDR3 DNA reads TGCGCCAGCAGCTCGGGACAGCCCTCTGGGGCCAACGTCCTGACTTTC.

This clonotype was counted many times. A read error may account for a junction end that differs from germline. The chain is built from TRBV5-1 and TRBJ2-5; 8 bases match TRBD1. Germline CDR1 SGHRS, CDR2 YFSETQ. The CDR3 runs 14 residues. The CDR3 region has the DNA TGTGCCAGCAGCTTAGGACAGGGAGGAGAGACCCAGTACTTC. Translating gives CASSLGQGGETQYF.

This clonotype showed up many times. This CDR3 reads CASSLEPSNQPQHF. In DNA form, the CDR3 reads TGTGCCAGCAGCCTTGAACCAAGCAATCAGCCCCAGCATTTT. The chain is built from TRBV6-1 and TRBJ1-5; D not resolved. This CDR3 contains 14 residues. Germline-derived CDR1 and CDR2 are MNHNS and SASEGT. Between the trimmed V and J ends, which lost 6 bases and 1 base, there was a span of 10 bases.

This clonotype was seen at least ten times. The chain is built from TRBV7-7 and TRBJ2-5, with 8 bases aligning to TRBD1. The V and J ends lost 5 bases and 0 bases, in that order; junction bases with no gene match: 5. Germline-derived CDR1 and CDR2 are SSHAT and FNYEAQ (reference sequence). CDR3 length: 15 residues. CDR3 DNA: TGTGCCAGCAGCCCCGGACAGGGAAACCAAGAGACCCAGTACTTC. Protein product: CASSPGQGNQETQYF.

Many counts were recorded for this clonotype. J is TRBJ1-1 and V is TRBV12-3 or TRBV12-4, with D unclear. V was trimmed by 2 bases and J by 0 bases, leaving 10 bases between them. The CDR3 runs to 15 residues. The CDR3 sequence is CASSLNANLNTEAFF. CDR3 in DNA: TGTGCCAGCAGTTTAAACGCAAACTTGAACACTGAAGCTTTCTTT.

At least ten counts were recorded for this clonotype. The chain carries TRBV7-6 and TRBJ2-7, with a possible D match to TRBD1 (6 bases). V shed 5 bases and J shed 4 bases, with 15 bases lying between them. The CDR3 is 14 residues long. Per the germline V gene, CDR1 is SGHVS and CDR2 is FNYEAQ. The CDR3: CASSTQSQGYEQYF. DNA of the CDR3: TGTGCCAGCAGCACACAAAGTCAGGGGTACGAGCAGTACTTC.

This clonotype was observed at least ten times. V and J are TRBV7-8 and TRBJ1-1; a possible D gene is TRBD1 (5 bases). Looked up from germline, CDR1 is SGHVS and CDR2 is FQNEAQ. The CDR3 runs 15 residues. V lost 0 bases and J lost 0, with 8 bases in between. The CDR3 DNA reads as TGTGCCAGCAGCTTAGCCGGACATATGAACACTGAAGCTTTCTTT. Translation gives CASSLAGHMNTEAFF.

This clonotype occurred many times. The V gene is TRBV5-1, the J gene TRBJ2-2; 10 positions agree with TRBD1. This CDR3 comprises 15 residues. Germline CDR1 is SGHRS and CDR2 is YFSETQ. After removal of 6 bases from V and 4 bases from J, the junction contained 6 bases not matched to a gene. The CDR3 DNA sequence: TGCGCCAGCAATCCGGGACAGGGGACCACCGGGGAGCTGTTTTTT. It specifies CASNPGQGTTGELFF. The full variable domain, in which reference TRBV5-1 and TRBJ2-2 provide the parts outside the CDR3, is KAGVTQTPRYLIKTRGQQVTLSCSPISGHRSVSWYQQTPGQGLQFLFEYFSETQRNKGNFPGRFSGRQFSNSRSEMNVSTLELGDSALYLCASNPGQGTTGELFFGEGSRLTVL.

In its sample, this clonotype was seen many times. The chain is built from TRBV20-1 and TRBJ2-7; D possibly corresponds to TRBD2 (5 bases). Germline CDR1 and CDR2: DFQATT and SNEGSKA (reference sequence). V shed 3 bases and J shed 3 bases, with 15 bases lying between them. CDR3 length equals 14 residues. CDR3 sequence: CSASPAAGDYEQYF. The CDR3 DNA reads TGCAGTGCTAGTCCGGCGGCCGGGGACTACGAGCAGTACTTC.

This clonotype has a count of ten or more. The V gene is TRBV7-2, the J gene TRBJ1-1; 9 positions agree with TRBD1. CDR1 and CDR2 (germline): SGHTA, FQGNSA. The V segment lost 3 bases and the J segment 0 bases; nucleotides outside the gene matches: 5. CDR3 length: 16 amino acids. Here the CDR3 DNA reads TGTGCCAGCAGCTTTGGGACAGGGACCATGAACACTGAAGCTTTCTTT. As protein: CASSFGTGTMNTEAFF. The full variable domain, rest sourced from reference TRBV7-2 and TRBJ1-1, is GAGVSQSPSNKVTEKGKDVELRCDPISGHTALYWYRQSLGQGLEFLIYFQGNSAPDKSGLPSDRFSAERTGGSVSTLTIQRTQQEDSAVYLCASSFGTGTMNTEAFFGQGTRLTVV.

This clonotype was observed at least ten times. The genes are TRBV12-3 or TRBV12-4 and TRBJ2-2, with D unclear. The V end was cut by 1 base, the J end by 4 bases, with 13 bases between. The CDR3 extends over 16 amino acids. The CDR3 sequence: CASSLDLGYTTGELFF. The DNA for the CDR3 is TGTGCCAGCAGTTTAGATCTGGGGTATACCACCGGGGAGCTGTTTTTT.

This clonotype was detected many times. V and J are TRBV7-2 and TRBJ2-2, with TRBD2 as a possible D gene (7 bases). Between the trimmed V and J ends, which lost 5 bases and 7 bases, there was a span of 17 bases. The CDR3 extends over 15 amino acids. Germline assignment: CDR1 SGHTA and CDR2 FQGNSA. As DNA, the CDR3 is TGTGCCAGCAGCGCCCTCGGGGGGCCGGGCGGGGAGCTGTTTTTT. Its protein product is CASSALGGPGGELFF.

This clonotype was seen many times. CDR3 DNA: TGCGCCAGCAGCTTGGGACAGAGCCTCAATGAGCAGTTCTTC. This encodes CASSLGQSLNEQFF. V gene TRBV5-1 combines with J gene TRBJ2-1, with D maybe TRBD1 (5 bases). Germline lookup yields CDR1 SGHRS and CDR2 YFSETQ. CDR3 length: 14 amino acids. Trimming took off 0 bases at V and 6 bases at J, with 10 bases between the two ends.

The table lists this clonotype with many counts. The rearrangement uses TRBV6-5 and TRBJ1-1; 7 positions agree with TRBD1. The CDR3 spans 13 residues. Germline CDR1 and CDR2: MNHEY and SVGAGI. V lost 9 bases to trimming and J lost 1 base; unmatched junction nucleotides: 5. The CDR3 region is CARWDRQNTEAFF. The DNA of the CDR3 is TGTGCCAGGTGGGACAGACAGAACACTGAAGCTTTCTTT.

This clonotype was detected many times. The chain recombines TRBV20-1 with TRBJ1-1; 7 bases map to TRBD1. V shed 0 bases, J shed 4 bases, and the junction held 8 bases outside the gene matches. This CDR3 comprises 15 residues. The germline gives CDR1 DFQATT, CDR2 SNEGSKA (reference sequence). In DNA form, the CDR3 reads TGCAGTGCTAGAGAAAACCGACAGGGAATCACTGAAGCTTTCTTT. This sequence encodes CSARENRQGITEAFF.

This clonotype was seen at least ten times. V is TRBV10-3 and J is TRBJ2-1; 10 bases line up with TRBD2. The CDR3 loop spans 17 amino acids. Germline assignment: CDR1 ENHRY and CDR2 SYGVKD. The trim removed 4 bases at V and 5 bases at J, leaving 11 bases unmatched. The CDR3 DNA sequence: TGTGCCATCAGTGTAGCGGGGGGCGCTCCTGAGGACAATGAGCAGTTCTTC. As protein: CAISVAGGAPEDNEQFF.

This clonotype appeared many times. This sequence joins TRBV9 and TRBJ2-1; TRBD2 is a possible D gene (5 bases). The germline CDR1 and CDR2 sequences are SGDLS and YYNGEE. The CDR3 has 15 residues. The ends were cut back, 4 bases at V and 7 bases at J, with 18 bases in the middle. The DNA for the CDR3 is TGTGCCAGCAGCTTCGGGGTAGGGAGCGTTAATGAGCAGTTCTTC. Its protein is CASSFGVGSVNEQFF.